This T cell receptor (beta chain) comes out of a study of control samples from healthy donors and cancer patients. Profiled with immunoSEQ multiplex PCR; TCRdb holds only in-frame clones, not every one. The top ten clones hold roughly 1.2% of a sample with roughly 76,000 clones, approximately 93% of them seen once. The CDR3 has 14 residues. Germline values: CDR1 SEHNR, CDR2 FQNEAQ (reference sequence). Trimming stripped 5 bases from V and 6 bases from J, with 16 bases between. This clone was observed once. The chain has TRBV7-9 and TRBJ1-1; possibly TRBD1 for D (5 bases). The sequencing input was PBMCs. The clonotype comes from a woman between 40 and 50 years old with lung cancer. CDR3 coding DNA: TGTGCCAGCAGCACAAGCTCCAAGACAGCTGAAGCTTTCTTT. Translating gives CASSTSSKTAEAFF.